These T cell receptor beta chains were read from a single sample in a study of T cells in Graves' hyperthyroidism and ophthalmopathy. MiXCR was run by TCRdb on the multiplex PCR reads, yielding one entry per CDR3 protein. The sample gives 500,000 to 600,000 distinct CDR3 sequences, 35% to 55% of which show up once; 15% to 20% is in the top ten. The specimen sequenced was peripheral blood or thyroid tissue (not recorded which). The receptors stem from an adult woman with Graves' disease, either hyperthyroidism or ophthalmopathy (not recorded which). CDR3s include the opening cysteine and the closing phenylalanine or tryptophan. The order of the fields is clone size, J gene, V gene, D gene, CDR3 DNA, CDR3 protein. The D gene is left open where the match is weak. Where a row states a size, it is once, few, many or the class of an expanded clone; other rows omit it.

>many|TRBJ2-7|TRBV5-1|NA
TGCGCCAGCAGCTTGTCCGGGCGCGAGCAGTACTTC
CASSLSGREQYF
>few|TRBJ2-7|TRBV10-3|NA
TGTGCCATCAGTGTTGGCCGCCTATTGGAGCAGTACTTC
CAISVGRLLEQYF
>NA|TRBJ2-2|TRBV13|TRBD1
TGTGCCAGCAGCTCCAGACAGGGGCGAGACACCGGGGAGCTGTTTTTT
CASSSRQGRDTGELFF
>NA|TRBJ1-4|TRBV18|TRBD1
TGTGCCAGCTCAGCCGTTCGACAGGGGGGAGAAAAACTGTTTTTT
CASSAVRQGGEKLFF
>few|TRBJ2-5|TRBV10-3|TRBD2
TGTGCCATCACTAGCGGGAGGGCTCAAGAGACCCAGTACTTC
CAITSGRAQETQYF
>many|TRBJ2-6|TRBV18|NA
TGTGCCAGCGCACGCACCTCTGGGGCCAACGTCCTGACTTTC
CASARTSGANVLTF
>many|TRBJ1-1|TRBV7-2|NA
TGTGCCAGCAGCTTATTGGGTGGGGTGGGAGCTTTCTTT
CASSLLGGVGAFF
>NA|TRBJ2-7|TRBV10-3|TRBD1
TGTGCCATCAGTTACTCTGGGACAGGGGGCGAGCAGTACTTC
CAISYSGTGGEQYF
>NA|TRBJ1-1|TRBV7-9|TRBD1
TGTGCAGGGGGCGGGAGTGGGACACACAAAGCTTTCTTT
CAGGGSGTHKAFF
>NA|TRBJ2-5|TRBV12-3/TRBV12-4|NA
TGTGCCAGCAGTTGGCCGGGAAGTGGAGTTGCAGAGACCCAGTACTTC
CASSWPGSGVAETQYF
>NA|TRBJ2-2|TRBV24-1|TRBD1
TGTGCCACCAGTGAATGGACAGGGGGAAACCCACGGAACACCGGGGAGCTGTTTTTT
CATSEWTGGNPRNTGELFF
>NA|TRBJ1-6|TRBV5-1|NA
TGCGCCAGCAGCTTTGACTGGGAGTTTAATTCACCCCTCCACTTT
CASSFDWEFNSPLHF
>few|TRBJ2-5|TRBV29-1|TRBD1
TGCAGCGCCCACAGGGGCAGAGAGACCCAGTACTTC
CSAHRGRETQYF
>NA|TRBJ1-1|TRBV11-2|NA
TGTGCCAGCAGCGTAGATGGGAGAAACACTGAAGCTTTCTTT
CASSVDGRNTEAFF
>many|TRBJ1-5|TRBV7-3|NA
TGTGCCAGCAGCTTAGAGGGGATGAATCAGCCCCAGCATTTT
CASSLEGMNQPQHF
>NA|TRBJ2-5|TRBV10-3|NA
TGTGCCATCAGTGACGGGGGCTCCGAGACCCAGTACTTC
CAISDGGSETQYF
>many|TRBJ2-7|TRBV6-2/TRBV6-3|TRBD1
TGTGCCAGCAGTTCGTGGGGACAGGGGCCCATTCGACGCTACGAGCAGTACTTC
CASSSWGQGPIRRYEQYF
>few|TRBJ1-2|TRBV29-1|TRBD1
TGCAGCGCTCAAACAACCGGACAGGGTTCCACCTTC
CSAQTTGQGSTF
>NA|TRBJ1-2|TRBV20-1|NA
TGCAGTGCTAGAGTCGGGGCGGGGGAGGATGGCTACACCTTC
CSARVGAGEDGYTF
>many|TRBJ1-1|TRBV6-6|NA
TGTGCCAGCAGTTACCAAAGGGTAACTGAAGCTTTCTTT
CASSYQRVTEAFF
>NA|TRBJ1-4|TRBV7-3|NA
TGTGCCAGCAGCTTGGGATTAGGCTACGAGAGGGAAAAACTGTTTTTT
CASSLGLGYEREKLFF
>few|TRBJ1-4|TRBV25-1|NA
TGTGCCAGCAGTGAATGGGCAGGGGATCGTGAAAAACTGTTTTTT
CASSEWAGDREKLFF
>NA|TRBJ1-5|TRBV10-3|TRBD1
TGTGCCATCAGTGAAAAACAGGGGTTGGTCAATCAGCCCCAGCATTTT
CAISEKQGLVNQPQHF
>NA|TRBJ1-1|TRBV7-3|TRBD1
TGTGCCAGCAGCGCCTCGGGCGGGACAGGCTCCGCTTTCTTT
CASSASGGTGSAFF
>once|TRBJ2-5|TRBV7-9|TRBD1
TGTGCCAGCAGCCAGGGACAGGATCAGCCCCAGTACTTC
CASSQGQDQPQYF
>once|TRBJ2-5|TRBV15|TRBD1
TGTGCCGTCCGGGACAGGGGGGGGCAAGAGACCCAGTACTTC
CAVRDRGGQETQYF
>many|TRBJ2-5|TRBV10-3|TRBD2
TGTGCCATCAGTGCGCGGGGGGCAGAGACCCAGTACTTC
CAISARGAETQYF
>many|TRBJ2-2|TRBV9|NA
TGTGCCAGCAGCGTAGTGGCTTACAACACCGGGGAGCTGTTTTTT
CASSVVAYNTGELFF
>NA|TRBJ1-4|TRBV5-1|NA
TGCGCCAGCAGCGGGTCTAGGGGCCTCCATAATGAAAAACTGTTTTTT
CASSGSRGLHNEKLFF
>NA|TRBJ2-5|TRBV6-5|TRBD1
TGTGCCATCACTGATGGGACAGACCAAGAGACCCAGTACTTC
CAITDGTDQETQYF
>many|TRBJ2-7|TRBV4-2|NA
TGTGCCAGCAGCCAAATGGAGGATTCTGACTACGAGCAGTACTTC
CASSQMEDSDYEQYF
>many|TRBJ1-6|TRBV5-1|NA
TGCGCCAGCAGCTTTCTTTCTTCCGGGGATCCCCTCCACTTT
CASSFLSSGDPLHF
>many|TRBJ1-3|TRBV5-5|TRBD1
TGTGCCAGCAGCTTTACAGGGGGCCCTGGAAACACCATATATTTT
CASSFTGGPGNTIYF
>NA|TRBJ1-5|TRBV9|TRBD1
TGTGCCAGCAGCACGACAGGGATGGGTCAGCCCCAGCATTTT
CASSTTGMGQPQHF
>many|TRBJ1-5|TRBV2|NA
TGTGCCAGCAATACCTTCACAGGACCCTCAGGTCAGCCCCAGCATTTT
CASNTFTGPSGQPQHF
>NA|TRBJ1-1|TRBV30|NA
TGTGCCTGCCCCCATGTGGGGGGGCACACTGAAGCTTTCTTT
CACPHVGGHTEAFF
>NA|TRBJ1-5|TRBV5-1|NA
TGCGCCAGCAGCTTAGAGAGGGTTCAGCCCCAGCATTTT
CASSLERVQPQHF
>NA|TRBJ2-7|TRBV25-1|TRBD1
TGTGCCAGCAGTGAATGGCGACAGGGGGCGTCCGAGCAGTACTTC
CASSEWRQGASEQYF
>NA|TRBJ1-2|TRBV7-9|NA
TGTGCCAGCAGTTTTTTGGCTACCCCTGGCTACACCTTC
CASSFLATPGYTF
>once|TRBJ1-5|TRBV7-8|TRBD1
TGTGCCAGCAGCCAACGGACAGGGGGCAGGGGCAATCAGCCCCAGCATTTT
CASSQRTGGRGNQPQHF
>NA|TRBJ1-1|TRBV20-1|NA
TGCAGTGCTAGCACCGCTGGGACGGAGATGAACACTGAAGCTTTCTTT
CSASTAGTEMNTEAFF
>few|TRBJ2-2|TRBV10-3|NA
TGTGCCATCGGTCATGGGGCAGTGAACACCGGGGAGCTGTTTTTT
CAIGHGAVNTGELFF
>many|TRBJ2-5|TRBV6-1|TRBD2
TGTGCCAGCAGTGAAATGGCGGGAGCGGAGGAAGAGACCCAGTACTTC
CASSEMAGAEEETQYF
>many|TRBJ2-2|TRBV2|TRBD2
TGTGCCAGCATTAGCGGGAGAACCACCGGGGAGCTGTTTTTT
CASISGRTTGELFF
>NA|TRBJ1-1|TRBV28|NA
TGTGCCAGCAGTTTCTCGACAGCAGAAGCTTTCTTT
CASSFSTAEAFF
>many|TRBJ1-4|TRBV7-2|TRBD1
TGTGCCAGCAGCTTAGGTACAGGGGGACCTAATGAAAAACTGTTTTTT
CASSLGTGGPNEKLFF
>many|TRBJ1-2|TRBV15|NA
TGTGCCACCAGCAGCCGGGGGGGGAATTCTGATGGCTACACCTTC
CATSSRGGNSDGYTF
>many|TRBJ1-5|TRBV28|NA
TGTGCCAGCAGTTTACTCCGGTACGGTCAGCCCCAGCATTTT
CASSLLRYGQPQHF
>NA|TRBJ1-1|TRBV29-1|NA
TGCAGCGTTGTCCCCGGGGACACCGCCGGCGGTGAAGCTTTCTTT
CSVVPGDTAGGEAFF
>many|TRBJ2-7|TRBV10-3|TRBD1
TGTGCCATCAGTGAGTCCAGGGGGTACGAGCAGTACTTC
CAISESRGYEQYF